One sample yielded the 9 T cell receptor beta chains listed below, sequenced in a study of technical replicates of blood from a few donors. Sequenced by immunoSEQ multiplex PCR; TCRdb stores in-frame clones only, minus some. The data contain 65,000 to 95,000 clones, around 97% of them singletons. The sequencing input was T cells isolated from PBMCs. Receptors were obtained from a human donor in good health.

The chain recombines TRBV2 with TRBJ1-2; tentatively, D is TRBD1 (5 bases). V dropped 8 bases and J dropped 5 bases, with 18 bases sitting between them. The CDR3 contains 14 residues. In germline, CDR1 is SNHLY, CDR2 FYNNEI. CDR3 amino acids: CASHPPTGLYGYTF. CDR3 sequence (DNA): TGTGCCAGCCATCCCCCGACGGGACTGTATGGCTACACCTTC.

The rearrangement joins TRBV25-1 to TRBJ2-7; D perhaps matches TRBD2 (5 bases). The CDR3 has 13 amino acids. Trimming stripped 7 bases from V and 1 base from J, with 11 bases between. CDR1 is MGHDK and CDR2 is SYGVNS in the germline V gene. The CDR3 loop reads CASTYGRSYEQYF. CDR3 nucleotide sequence: TGTGCCAGCACTTATGGGAGATCCTACGAGCAGTACTTC.

The CDR3 is CAWGSSLTSGGAGTGELFF. The CDR3, as DNA: TGTGCCTGGGGTTCCTCCTTGACTAGCGGGGGGGCCGGTACCGGGGAGCTGTTTTTT. The J gene is TRBJ2-2, the V gene TRBV30; TRBD2 aligns across 14 bases. This CDR3 is 19 amino acids long. V shed 5 bases and J 5 bases; nucleotides not matched to a gene: 16. Germline V gene lookup returns CDR1 GTSNPN and CDR2 SVGIG (reference sequence). The full variable domain, completed using reference TRBV30 and TRBJ2-2, is SQTIHQWPATLVQPVGSPLSLECTVEGTSNPNLYWYRQAAGRGLQLLFYSVGIGQISSEVPQNLSASRPQDRQFILSSKKLLLSDSGFYLCAWGSSLTSGGAGTGELFFGEGSRLTVL.

The J gene is TRBJ2-5, the V gene TRBV4-2; D is possibly TRBD2 (6 bases). Germline V gene lookup returns CDR1 LGHNA and CDR2 YNFKEQ. The CDR3 is 15 amino acids. V was trimmed by 1 base and J by 5 bases, leaving 14 bases between them. CDR3 sequence: CASSQVGAGRETQYF. CDR3 nucleotide sequence: TGTGCCAGCAGCCAAGTCGGCGCGGGGAGGGAGACCCAGTACTTC.

The V gene is TRBV5-4, the J gene TRBJ2-1; 7 bases fit TRBD1. CDR3 length equals 14 residues. The germline V gene encodes CDR1 SGHNT and CDR2 YYREEE (reference sequence). With V trimmed by 1 base and J by 5 bases, 3 bases remained unmatched. The CDR3 spells CASSLRQGNNEQFF. CDR3 nucleotide sequence: TGTGCCAGCAGCTTGAGACAGGGAAACAATGAGCAGTTCTTC. The full variable domain, completed using reference TRBV5-4 and TRBJ2-1, is ETGVTQSPTHLIKTRGQQVTLRCSSQSGHNTVSWYQQALGQGPQFIFQYYREEENGRGNFPPRFSGLQFPNYSSELNVNALELDDSALYLCASSLRQGNNEQFFGPGTRLTVL.

This chain connects TRBV2 to TRBJ1-2; D not certain. CDR1 and CDR2 from the germline V gene are SNHLY and FYNNEI. The CDR3 totals 14 residues. V was cut by 1 base and J by 7 bases, with 13 bases left in between. The chain's CDR3 is CASSEDGRNSGYTF. In DNA, the CDR3 is TGTGCCAGCAGTGAAGATGGCAGAAACAGTGGCTACACCTTC.

V usage is TRBV5-1 and J usage is TRBJ1-6; D is undetermined. The CDR3 loop spans 16 amino acids. Trimming pared 0 bases from V and 5 bases from J, leaving 12 bases between. CDR1 SGHRS and CDR2 YFSETQ come from the germline V gene. In nucleotides, the CDR3 is TGCGCCAGCAGCTTGGGACACCGAAGAGATAATTCACCCCTCCACTTT. Translated: CASSLGHRRDNSPLHF. Variable domain in full (rest from reference TRBV5-1 and TRBJ1-6): KAGVTQTPRYLIKTRGQQVTLSCSPISGHRSVSWYQQTPGQGLQFLFEYFSETQRNKGNFPGRFSGRQFSNSRSEMNVSTLELGDSALYLCASSLGHRRDNSPLHFGNGTRLTVT.

This rearrangement joins TRBV6-5 to TRBJ2-2; TRBD2 is a possible D gene (6 bases). Trimming cost V 8 bases and J 11 bases, with 18 bases left between them. The CDR3 totals 13 residues. In germline, CDR1 is MNHEY, CDR2 SVGAGI. The CDR3 region is CASLDWGLKELFF. The CDR3 region has the DNA TGTGCCAGCCTGGACTGGGGACTTAAAGAGCTGTTTTTT.

The chain employs TRBV27 and TRBJ1-5; D remains unclear. The CDR3 consists of 15 residues. V gave up 0 bases and J gave up 7 bases, with 13 bases separating them. Germline V gene data show CDR1 as MNHEY and CDR2 as SMNVEV (reference sequence). CDR3 region: CASSLSIGERQPQHF. DNA for the CDR3: TGTGCCAGCAGTTTATCGATCGGGGAGCGGCAGCCCCAGCATTTT.